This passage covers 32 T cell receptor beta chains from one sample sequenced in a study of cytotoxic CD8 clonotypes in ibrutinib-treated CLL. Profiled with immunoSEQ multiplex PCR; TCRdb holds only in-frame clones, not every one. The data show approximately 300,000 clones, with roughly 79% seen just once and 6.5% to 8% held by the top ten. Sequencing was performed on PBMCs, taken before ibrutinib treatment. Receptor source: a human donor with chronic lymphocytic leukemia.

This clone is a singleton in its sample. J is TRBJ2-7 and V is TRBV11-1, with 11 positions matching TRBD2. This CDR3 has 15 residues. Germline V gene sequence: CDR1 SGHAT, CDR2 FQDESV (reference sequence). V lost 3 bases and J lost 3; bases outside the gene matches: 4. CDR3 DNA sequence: TGTGCCAGCAGCTTGACTAGCGGGACCGTCTACGAGCAGTACTTC. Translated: CASSLTSGTVYEQYF.

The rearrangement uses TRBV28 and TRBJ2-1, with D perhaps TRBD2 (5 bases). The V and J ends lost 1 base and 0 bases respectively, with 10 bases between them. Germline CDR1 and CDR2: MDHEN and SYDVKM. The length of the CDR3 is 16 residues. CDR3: CASSLLAEDSYNEQFF. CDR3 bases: TGTGCCAGCAGTTTATTGGCGGAGGACTCCTACAATGAGCAGTTCTTC.

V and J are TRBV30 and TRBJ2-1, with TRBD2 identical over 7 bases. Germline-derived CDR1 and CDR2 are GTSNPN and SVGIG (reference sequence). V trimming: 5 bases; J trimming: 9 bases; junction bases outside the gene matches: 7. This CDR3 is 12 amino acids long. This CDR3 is CAWGGSGAEQFF. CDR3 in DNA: TGTGCCTGGGGCGGGAGCGGGGCTGAGCAGTTCTTC.

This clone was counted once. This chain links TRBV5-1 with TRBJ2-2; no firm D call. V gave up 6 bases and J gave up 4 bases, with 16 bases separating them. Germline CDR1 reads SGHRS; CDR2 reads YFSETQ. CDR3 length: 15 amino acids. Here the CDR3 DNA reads TGCGCCAGCACCCCAGATCCCCGAGCCACCGGGGAGCTGTTTTTT. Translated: CASTPDPRATGELFF. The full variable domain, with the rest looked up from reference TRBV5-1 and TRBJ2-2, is KAGVTQTPRYLIKTRGQQVTLSCSPISGHRSVSWYQQTPGQGLQFLFEYFSETQRNKGNFPGRFSGRQFSNSRSEMNVSTLELGDSALYLCASTPDPRATGELFFGEGSRLTVL.

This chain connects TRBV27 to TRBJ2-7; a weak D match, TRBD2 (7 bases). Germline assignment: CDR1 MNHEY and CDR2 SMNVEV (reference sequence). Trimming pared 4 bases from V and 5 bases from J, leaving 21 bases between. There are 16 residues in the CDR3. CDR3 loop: CASSSPVEGGWDEQYF. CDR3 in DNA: TGTGCCAGCAGTTCCCCTGTCGAGGGGGGGTGGGACGAGCAGTACTTC.

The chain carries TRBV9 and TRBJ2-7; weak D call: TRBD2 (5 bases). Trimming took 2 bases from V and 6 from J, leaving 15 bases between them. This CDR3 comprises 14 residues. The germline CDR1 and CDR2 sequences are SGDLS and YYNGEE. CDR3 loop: CASSVRPSRGEQYF. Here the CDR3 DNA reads TGTGCCAGCAGCGTCCGACCTTCACGGGGCGAGCAGTACTTC.

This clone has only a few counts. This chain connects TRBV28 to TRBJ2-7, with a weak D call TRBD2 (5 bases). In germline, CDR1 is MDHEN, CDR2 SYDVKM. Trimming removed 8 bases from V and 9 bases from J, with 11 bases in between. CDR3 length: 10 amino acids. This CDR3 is CASGSRGQYF. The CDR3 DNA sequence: TGTGCCAGCGGCTCCCGGGGGCAGTACTTC.

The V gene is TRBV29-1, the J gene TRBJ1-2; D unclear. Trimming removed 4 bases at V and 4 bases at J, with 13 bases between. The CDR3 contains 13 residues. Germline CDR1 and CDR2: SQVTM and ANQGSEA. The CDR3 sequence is CSVGGRGLYGYTF. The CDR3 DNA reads TGCAGCGTTGGAGGAAGAGGGCTCTATGGCTACACCTTC.

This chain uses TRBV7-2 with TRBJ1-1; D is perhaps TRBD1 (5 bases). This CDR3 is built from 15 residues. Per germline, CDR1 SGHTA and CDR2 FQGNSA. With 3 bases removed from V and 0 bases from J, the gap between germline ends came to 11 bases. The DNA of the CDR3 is TGTGCCAGCAGCTTTGGGTCAGGGCTGAACACTGAAGCTTTCTTT. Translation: CASSFGSGLNTEAFF.

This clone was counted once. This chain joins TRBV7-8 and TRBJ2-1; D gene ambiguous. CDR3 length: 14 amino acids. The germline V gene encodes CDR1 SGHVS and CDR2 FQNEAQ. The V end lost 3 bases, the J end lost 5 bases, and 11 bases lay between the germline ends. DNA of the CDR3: TGTGCCAGCAGCTTTTACGACCCAGACAATGAGCAGTTCTTC. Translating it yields CASSFYDPDNEQFF.

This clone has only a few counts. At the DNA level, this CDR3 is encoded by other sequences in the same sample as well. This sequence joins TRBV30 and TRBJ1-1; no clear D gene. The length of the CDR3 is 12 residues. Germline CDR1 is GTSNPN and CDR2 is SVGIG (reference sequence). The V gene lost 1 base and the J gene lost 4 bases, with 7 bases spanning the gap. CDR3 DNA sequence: TGTGCCTGGAGTGCAGGAGGCACTGAAGCTTTCTTT. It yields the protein CAWSAGGTEAFF.

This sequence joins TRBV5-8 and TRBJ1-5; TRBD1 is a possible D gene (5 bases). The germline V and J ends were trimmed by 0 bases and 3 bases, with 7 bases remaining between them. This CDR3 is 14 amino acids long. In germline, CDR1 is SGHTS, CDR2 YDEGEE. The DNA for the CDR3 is TGTGCCAGCAGCTTGGTTGGGGCCAATCAGCCCCAGCATTTT. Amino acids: CASSLVGANQPQHF. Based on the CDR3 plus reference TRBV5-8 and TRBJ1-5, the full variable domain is EAGVTQSPTHLIKTRGQQATLRCSPISGHTSVYWYQQALGLGLQFLLWYDEGEERNRGNFPPRFSGRQFPNYSSELNVNALELEDSALYLCASSLVGANQPQHFGDGTRLSIL.

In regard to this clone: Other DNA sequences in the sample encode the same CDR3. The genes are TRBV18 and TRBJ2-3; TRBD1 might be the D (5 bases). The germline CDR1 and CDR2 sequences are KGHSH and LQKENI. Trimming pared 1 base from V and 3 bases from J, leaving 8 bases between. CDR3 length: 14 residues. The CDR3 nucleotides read TGTGCCAGCTCACCACGCAGGGATACAGATACGCAGTATTTT. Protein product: CASSPRRDTDTQYF.

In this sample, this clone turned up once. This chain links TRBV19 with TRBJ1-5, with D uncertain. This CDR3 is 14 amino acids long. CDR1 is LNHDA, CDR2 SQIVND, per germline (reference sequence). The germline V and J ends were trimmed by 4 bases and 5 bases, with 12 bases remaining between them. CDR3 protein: CASSTGQWYQPQHF. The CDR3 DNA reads TGTGCCAGTAGTACGGGTCAGTGGTATCAGCCCCAGCATTTT.

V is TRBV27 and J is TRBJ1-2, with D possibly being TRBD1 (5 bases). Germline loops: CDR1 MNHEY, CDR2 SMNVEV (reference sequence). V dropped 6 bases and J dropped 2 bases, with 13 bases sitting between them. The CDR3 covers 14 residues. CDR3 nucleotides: TGTGCCAGCAGCCCTCCAGGGTCGAACTATGGCTACACCTTC. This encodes CASSPPGSNYGYTF.

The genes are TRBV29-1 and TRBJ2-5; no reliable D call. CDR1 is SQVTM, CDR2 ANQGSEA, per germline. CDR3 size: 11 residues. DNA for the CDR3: TGCAGTGGTAGGGTTGGAGAGACCCAGTACTTC. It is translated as CSGRVGETQYF.

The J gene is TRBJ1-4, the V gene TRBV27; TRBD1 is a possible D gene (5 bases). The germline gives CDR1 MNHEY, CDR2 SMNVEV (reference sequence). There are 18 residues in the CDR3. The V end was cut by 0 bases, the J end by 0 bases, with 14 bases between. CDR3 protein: CASSLSTLDSTTNEKLFF. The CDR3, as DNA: TGTGCCAGCAGTTTATCGACCCTTGACAGCACAACTAATGAAAAACTGTTTTTT.

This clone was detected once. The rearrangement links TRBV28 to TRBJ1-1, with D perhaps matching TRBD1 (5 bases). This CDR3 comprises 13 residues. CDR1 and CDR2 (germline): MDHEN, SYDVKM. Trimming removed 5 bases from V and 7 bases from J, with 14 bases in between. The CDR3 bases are TGTGCCAGCAGTCCACCTCCCCAGGGTGAAGCTTTCTTT. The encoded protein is CASSPPPQGEAFF.

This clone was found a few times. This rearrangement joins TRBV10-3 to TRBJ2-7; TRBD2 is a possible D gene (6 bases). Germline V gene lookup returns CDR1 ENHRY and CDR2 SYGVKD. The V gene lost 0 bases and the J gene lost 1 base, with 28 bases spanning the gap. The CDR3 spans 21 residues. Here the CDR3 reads CAISESRLTSGSRVISYEQYF. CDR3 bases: TGTGCCATCAGTGAGTCCCGATTAACTTCCGGGAGCAGGGTAATTTCCTACGAGCAGTACTTC.

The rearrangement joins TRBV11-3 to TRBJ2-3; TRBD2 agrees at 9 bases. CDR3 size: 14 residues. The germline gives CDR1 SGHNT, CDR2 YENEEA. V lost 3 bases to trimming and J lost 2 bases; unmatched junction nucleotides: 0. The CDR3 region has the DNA TGTGCCAGCAGCTTGGGACTAGCCACAGATACGCAGTATTTT. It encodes CASSLGLATDTQYF.

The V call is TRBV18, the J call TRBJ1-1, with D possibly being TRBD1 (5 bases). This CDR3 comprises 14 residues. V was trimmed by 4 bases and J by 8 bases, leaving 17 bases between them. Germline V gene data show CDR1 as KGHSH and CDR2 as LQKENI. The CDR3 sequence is CASSRTRGSGEAFF. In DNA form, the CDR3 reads TGTGCCAGCTCACGCACTAGGGGTTCGGGGGAAGCTTTCTTT.

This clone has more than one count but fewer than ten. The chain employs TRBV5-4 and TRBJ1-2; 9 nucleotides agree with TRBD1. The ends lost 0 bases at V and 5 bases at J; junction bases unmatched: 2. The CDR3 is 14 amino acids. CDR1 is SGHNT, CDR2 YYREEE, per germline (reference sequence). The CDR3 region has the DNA TGTGCCAGCAGCTTGGGACAGGGGGGGTATGGCTACACCTTC. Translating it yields CASSLGQGGYGYTF.

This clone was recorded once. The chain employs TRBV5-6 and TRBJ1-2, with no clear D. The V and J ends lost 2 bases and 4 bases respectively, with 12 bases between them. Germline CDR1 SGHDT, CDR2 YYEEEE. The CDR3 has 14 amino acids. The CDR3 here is CASSFKSVFYGYTF. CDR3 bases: TGTGCCAGCAGCTTTAAGAGCGTTTTCTATGGCTACACCTTC. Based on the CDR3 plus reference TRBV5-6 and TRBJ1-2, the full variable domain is DAGVTQSPTHLIKTRGQQVTLRCSPKSGHDTVSWYQQALGQGPQFIFQYYEEEERQRGNFPDRFSGHQFPNYSSELNVNALLLGDSALYLCASSFKSVFYGYTFGSGTRLTVV.

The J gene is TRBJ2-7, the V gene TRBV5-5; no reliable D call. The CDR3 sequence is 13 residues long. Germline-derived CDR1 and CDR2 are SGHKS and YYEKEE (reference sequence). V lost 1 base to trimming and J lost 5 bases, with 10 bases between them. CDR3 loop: CASSLRVFDEQYF. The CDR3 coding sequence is TGTGCCAGCAGCTTGCGTGTGTTCGACGAGCAGTACTTC.

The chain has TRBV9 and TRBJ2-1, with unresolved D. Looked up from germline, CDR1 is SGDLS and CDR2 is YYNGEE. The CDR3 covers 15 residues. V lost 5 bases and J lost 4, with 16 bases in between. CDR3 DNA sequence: TGTGCCAGCAGTCCTACGATATTCTTTTACAATGAGCAGTTCTTC. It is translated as CASSPTIFFYNEQFF.

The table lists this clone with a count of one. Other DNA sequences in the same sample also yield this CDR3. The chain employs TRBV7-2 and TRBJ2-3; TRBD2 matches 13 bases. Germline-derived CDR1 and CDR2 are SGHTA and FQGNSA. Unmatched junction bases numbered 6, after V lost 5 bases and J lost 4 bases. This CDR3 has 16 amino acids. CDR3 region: CASSPRLAGGADTQYF. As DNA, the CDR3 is TGTGCCAGCAGCCCCCGACTAGCGGGAGGAGCAGATACGCAGTATTTT.

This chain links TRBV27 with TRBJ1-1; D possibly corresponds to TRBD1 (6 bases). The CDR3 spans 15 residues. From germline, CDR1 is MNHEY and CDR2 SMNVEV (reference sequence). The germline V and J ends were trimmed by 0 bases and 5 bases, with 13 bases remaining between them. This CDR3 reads CASSLSRGARTEAFF. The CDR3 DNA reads TGTGCCAGCAGTTTATCGCGGGGGGCACGAACTGAAGCTTTCTTT.

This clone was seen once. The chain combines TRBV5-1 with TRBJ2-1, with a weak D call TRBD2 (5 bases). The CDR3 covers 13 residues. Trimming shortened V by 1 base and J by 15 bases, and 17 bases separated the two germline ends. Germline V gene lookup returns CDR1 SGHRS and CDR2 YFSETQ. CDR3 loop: CASSLWEAETPFF. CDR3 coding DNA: TGCGCCAGCAGCTTGTGGGAAGCGGAAACGCCGTTCTTC. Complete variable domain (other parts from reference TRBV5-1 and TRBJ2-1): KAGVTQTPRYLIKTRGQQVTLSCSPISGHRSVSWYQQTPGQGLQFLFEYFSETQRNKGNFPGRFSGRQFSNSRSEMNVSTLELGDSALYLCASSLWEAETPFFGPGTRLTVL.

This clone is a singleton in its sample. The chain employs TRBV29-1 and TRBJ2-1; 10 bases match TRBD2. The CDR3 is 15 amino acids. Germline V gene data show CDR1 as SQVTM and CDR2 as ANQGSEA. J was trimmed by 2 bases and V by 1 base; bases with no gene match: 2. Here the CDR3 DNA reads TGCAGCGTTGAAGGACTAGCGGGTACCTACAATGAGCAGTTCTTC. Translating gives CSVEGLAGTYNEQFF.

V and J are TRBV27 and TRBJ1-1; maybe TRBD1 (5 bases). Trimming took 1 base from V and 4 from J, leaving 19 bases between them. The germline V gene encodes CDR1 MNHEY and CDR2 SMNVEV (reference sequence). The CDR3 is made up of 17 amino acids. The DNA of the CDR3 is TGTGCCAGCAGTTTATTAGTCGGGGCCACAAGGAGCACTGAAGCTTTCTTT. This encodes CASSLLVGATRSTEAFF.

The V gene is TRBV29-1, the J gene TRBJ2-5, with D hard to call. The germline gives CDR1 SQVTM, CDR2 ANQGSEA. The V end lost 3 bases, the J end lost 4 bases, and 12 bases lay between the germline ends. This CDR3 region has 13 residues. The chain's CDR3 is CSVDLRKGETQYF. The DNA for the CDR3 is TGCAGCGTTGATCTGAGGAAAGGAGAGACCCAGTACTTC.

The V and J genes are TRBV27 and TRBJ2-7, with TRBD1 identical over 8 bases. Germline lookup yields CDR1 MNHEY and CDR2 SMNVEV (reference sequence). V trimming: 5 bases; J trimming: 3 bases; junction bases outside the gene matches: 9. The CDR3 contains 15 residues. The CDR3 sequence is CASSPMGQENYEQYF. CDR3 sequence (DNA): TGTGCCAGCAGTCCCATGGGACAGGAAAACTACGAGCAGTACTTC.